These T cell receptor beta chains were read from a single sample in a study of blood T cell repertoires in COVID-19. Produced via immunoSEQ multiplex PCR; TCRdb's table is partial and in-frame only. The repertoire holds roughly 120,000 clones, with 71% as singletons. Source material: peripheral blood. The source of these receptors is a human donor with acute or convalescent COVID-19. The donor label of this sample is uncertain. The CDR3 runs from the conserved cysteine through the conserved F or W. The D gene is left open where the match is weak. Only part of the rows carry a size: once, few, many, or a class if the clone is expanded.

D gene	V gene	clone size	J gene	CDR3 DNA	CDR3 protein
TRBD1	TRBV6-1	-	TRBJ2-1	TGTGCCAGCAGTGAATCTGGGACAGGGTTCAATGAGCAGTTCTTC	CASSESGTGFNEQFF
-	TRBV28	many	TRBJ1-5	TGTGCCAGCAGTCCCGGGACTCCCGGGTGGCCCCAGCATTTT	CASSPGTPGWPQHF
TRBD1	TRBV5-1	-	TRBJ1-6	TGCGCCAGCAGCTCAAGAACACAGGGGAATAATTCACCCCTCCACTTT	CASSSRTQGNNSPLHF
TRBD2	TRBV7-2	few	TRBJ2-5	TGTGCCAGCAGCACCTGGGGGGGGGAAGAGACCCAGTACTTC	CASSTWGGEETQYF
-	TRBV5-6	-	TRBJ2-5	TGTGCCAGCAGCTTCGTTCTAGGCCAAGAGACCCAGTACTTC	CASSFVLGQETQYF
-	TRBV7-2	-	TRBJ1-1	TGTGCCAGCAGCTTCGGACAGGAAGCTTTCTTT	CASSFGQEAFF
TRBD1	TRBV18	once	TRBJ1-1	TGTGCCAGCTCACCGCAGCCACACCGGACAGGGGGCACTGAAGCTTTCTTT	CASSPQPHRTGGTEAFF
-	TRBV7-9	-	TRBJ2-3	TGTGCCAGCAGCTCGGGACTTGTTGCGGGAGATACGCAGTATTTT	CASSSGLVAGDTQYF
-	TRBV12-3/TRBV12-4	-	TRBJ1-6	TGTGCCAGCAGTTTAACTGATAATTCACCCCTCCACTTT	CASSLTDNSPLHF
-	TRBV2	-	TRBJ2-5	TGTGCCAGCAGTGAGTCTGGTCGGGTCCAAGAGACCCAGTACTTC	CASSESGRVQETQYF
-	TRBV7-6	-	TRBJ1-4	TGTGCCAGCAGCTTATCTGCTGGTGGCGAAAAACTGTTTTTT	CASSLSAGGEKLFF
-	TRBV18	many	TRBJ1-1	TGTGCCAGCTCACCACCTGGGAGGGGAGGCACTGAAGCTTTCTTT	CASSPPGRGGTEAFF
-	TRBV15	-	TRBJ2-5	TGTGCCACCAGCAGTGGGGGTCGGGGGGCGGGTGAGACCCAGTACTTC	CATSSGGRGAGETQYF
-	TRBV10-2	few	TRBJ2-1	TGCGCCAGCAGTGTCACTCCGAGGGAGCAGTTCTTC	CASSVTPREQFF
-	TRBV12-3/TRBV12-4	-	TRBJ1-5	TGTGCCAGCAGTAGGACACCCAATCAGCCCCAGCATTTT	CASSRTPNQPQHF
TRBD1	TRBV24-1	-	TRBJ2-5	TGTGCCACCAGTGATTCCGGGACAGGGAGTTTCGGGACCCAGTACTTC	CATSDSGTGSFGTQYF
-	TRBV7-6	-	TRBJ2-5	TGTGCCAGCAGCCTCCCGACTAGAGAGCAGACCCAGTACTTC	CASSLPTREQTQYF
TRBD1	TRBV7-9	-	TRBJ1-2	TGTGCCAGCAGCCGAGACAGGGCCCCTTCTAACTATGGCTACACCTTC	CASSRDRAPSNYGYTF
-	TRBV9	-	TRBJ1-1	TGTGCCAGCAGCCCCGGGGGGGACACTGAAGCTTTCTTT	CASSPGGDTEAFF
TRBD1	TRBV7-2	few	TRBJ1-1	TGTGCCAGCAGCTTGCTTCCAGGGGGCGGCACTGAAGCTTTCTTT	CASSLLPGGGTEAFF
-	TRBV9	-	TRBJ2-7	TGTGCCAGCAGCTTAGGAGGAAGGGGGTACGAGCAGTACTTC	CASSLGGRGYEQYF
-	TRBV24-1	few	TRBJ2-3	TGTGCCACCAGTGATTTGACAGGAAGTAGCACAGATACGCAGTATTTT	CATSDLTGSSTDTQYF
TRBD1	TRBV19	-	TRBJ1-6	TGTGCCAGTAGCACGACAGGGTATAATTCACCCCTCCACTTT	CASSTTGYNSPLHF
-	TRBV18	-	TRBJ2-5	TGTGCCAGCTCACCCGGGGAGACCCAGTACTTC	CASSPGETQYF
-	TRBV5-1	-	TRBJ2-4	TGCGCCAGCAGCTTGCGCGGTGAGGGGGACAAAAACATTCAGTACTTC	CASSLRGEGDKNIQYF
-	TRBV5-3	-	TRBJ1-5	TGTGCCAGAAAAGAGCACGGAGGCTGGCGGCCCCAGCATTTT	CARKEHGGWRPQHF
TRBD2	TRBV3-1/TRBV3-2	-	TRBJ2-5	TGTGCCAGCAGCCGGGGGGGAGGCGGAAGTGGGACCCAGTACTTC	CASSRGGGGSGTQYF
-	TRBV7-2	-	TRBJ1-1	TGTGCCAGCAGCCCACGGGGGACGTATTTTAACACTGAAGCTTTCTTT	CASSPRGTYFNTEAFF
-	TRBV6-1	-	TRBJ1-5	TGTGCCAGTAGTGACGGACAGCTCAATCAGCCCCAGCATTTT	CASSDGQLNQPQHF
TRBD1	TRBV7-9	-	TRBJ2-3	TGTGCCAGCAGCTTAGTGGGTTGGGGGACAGGGATAGGAGATACGCAGTATTTT	CASSLVGWGTGIGDTQYF
TRBD1	TRBV5-1	-	TRBJ1-5	TGCGCCAGCAGCATCGGACAGGGATCAAATCAGCCCCAGCATTTT	CASSIGQGSNQPQHF
-	TRBV7-9	-	TRBJ1-1	TGTGCCAGCAGCGCGACAGTGAACACTGAAGCTTTCTTT	CASSATVNTEAFF